These 25 T cell receptor beta chains share one sample of origin, sequenced in a study of Ad26.COV2.S vaccination and SARS-CoV-2 variants. The treatment is: some 20 received Ad26.COV2.S at low or high dose, single or two shots; five or six received placebo; per-sample allocation not given. Sampling took place 63 days after the first vaccine or placebo injection. Clones were sequenced by immunoSEQ multiplex PCR, and TCRdb holds only the in-frame ones, with some missing. The sample carries roughly 410,000 clones, around 82% recorded once. The sequencing here drew on peripheral blood, taken in a trial of Ad26.COV2.S vaccine versus placebo. The receptors derive from a person between 18 and 59 years old who received the Ad26.COV2.S COVID-19 vaccine or a placebo.

The chain links TRBV6-5 to TRBJ1-3; TRBD1 matches at 9 bases. The V and J ends lost 6 bases and 7 bases, in that order; junction bases with no gene match: 10. CDR1 MNHEY and CDR2 SVGAGI come from the germline V gene. The CDR3 has 15 residues. CDR3 loop: CASREGTGRGNTIYF. The CDR3 coding sequence is TGTGCCAGCAGGGAGGGGACAGGGAGAGGGAACACCATATATTTT.

The chain joins TRBV6-5 to TRBJ1-4, with no clear D. CDR3 length equals 16 residues. V was trimmed by 0 bases and J by 8 bases, leaving 16 bases between them. The germline V gene has CDR1 MNHEY and CDR2 SVGAGI. CDR3 sequence (DNA): TGTGCCAGCAGTTACTCGATAAAAGGGAATAGGGAAAAACTGTTTTTT. Its protein is CASSYSIKGNREKLFF.

As regards this clone: Other DNA sequences of this sample code for an identical CDR3. The chain uses TRBV19 and TRBJ2-2; possible D gene TRBD2, 6 bases. CDR1 is LNHDA and CDR2 is SQIVND in the germline V gene (reference sequence). This CDR3 has 14 amino acids. Trimming took 3 bases from V and 5 from J, leaving 10 bases between them. The CDR3, as DNA: TGTGCCAGTAGTATCCTGGGACTTACCGGGGAGCTGTTTTTT. Residues: CASSILGLTGELFF.

The chain employs TRBV12-3 or TRBV12-4 and TRBJ2-7; D is possibly TRBD1 or TRBD2 (5 bases each). The V and J ends lost 6 bases and 1 base respectively, with 10 bases between them. CDR3 length: 13 amino acids. CDR3 nucleotides: TGTGCCAGCAGCGGGACGGCTTCCTACGAGCAGTACTTC. Translating it yields CASSGTASYEQYF.

This clone was counted many times. Other DNA variants within this sample encode the same CDR3. The chain is built from TRBV6-5 and TRBJ1-5, with no clear D. There are 15 residues in the CDR3. From germline, CDR1 is MNHEY and CDR2 SVGAGI. The V gene lost 5 bases and the J gene lost 2 bases, with 13 bases spanning the gap. CDR3 region: CASSPRGRGNQPQHF. For the CDR3, the DNA is TGTGCCAGCAGTCCTCGGGGAAGGGGCAATCAGCCCCAGCATTTT.

The V call is TRBV30, the J call TRBJ2-7; weak D call: TRBD2 (5 bases). V gave up 1 base and J gave up 0 bases, with 13 bases separating them. Germline V gives CDR1 GTSNPN, CDR2 SVGIG (reference sequence). CDR3 length equals 15 residues. CDR3 sequence reads: CAWSEKAAGSYEQYF. In DNA form, the CDR3 reads TGTGCCTGGAGTGAAAAGGCGGCGGGCTCCTACGAGCAGTACTTC.

The rearrangement links TRBV6-5 to TRBJ2-3; TRBD2 agrees at 8 bases. Germline trimming cut 0 bases from V and 6 bases from J; bases unmatched to any gene: 5. This CDR3 comprises 15 residues. Germline V gene sequence: CDR1 MNHEY, CDR2 SVGAGI. CDR3 residues: CASSYSSGRVDTQYF. In DNA, the CDR3 is TGTGCCAGCAGTTACTCGTCCGGGAGGGTGGATACGCAGTATTTT.

The chain links TRBV11-2 to TRBJ1-2; D is unresolved. CDR3 size: 16 residues. V was clipped by 5 bases and J by 4 bases, with 20 bases between them. The germline V gene has CDR1 SGHAT and CDR2 FQNNGV. CDR3 DNA: TGTGCCAGCAGCGCTTGGACTGCTAAGGGCGGCTATGGCTACACCTTC. Protein sequence: CASSAWTAKGGYGYTF.

This chain joins TRBV10-3 and TRBJ2-1, with 7 bases matching TRBD2. V was clipped by 8 bases and J by 9 bases; unmatched bases: 7. CDR1 is ENHRY and CDR2 is SYGVKD in the germline V gene. The CDR3 has 12 residues. The CDR3 DNA reads as TGTGCCATCGCGGGAGAGGCTATTGAGCAGTTCTTC. This translates into CAIAGEAIEQFF.

The gene calls are TRBV6-5 and TRBJ1-6; D is uncertain. V was shortened by 2 bases and J by 10 bases, with 9 bases between the two germline ends. The CDR3 totals 13 residues. Germline V gene sequence: CDR1 MNHEY, CDR2 SVGAGI. Here the CDR3 reads CASSYEVRSPLHF. For the CDR3, the DNA is TGTGCCAGCAGTTACGAGGTTAGGTCACCCCTCCACTTT.

The chain couples TRBV3-1 (or the pseudogene TRBV3-2) to TRBJ1-2; D remains ambiguous. CDR1 is LGHDT, CDR2 YNNKEL, per germline (reference sequence). This CDR3 is built from 15 residues. Trimming cost V 4 bases and J 7 bases, with 19 bases left between them. The chain's CDR3 is CASSRTRTGPGGYTF. The CDR3 bases are TGTGCCAGCAGCCGGACCCGGACGGGTCCCGGTGGCTACACCTTC.

The chain links TRBV29-1 to TRBJ1-1; D uncertain. V was pared by 7 bases and J by 1 base, with 10 bases between. Germline CDR1 SQVTM, CDR2 ANQGSEA. CDR3 size: 12 residues. The CDR3 here is CSGLTANTEAFF. DNA for the CDR3: TGCAGCGGCCTGACGGCGAACACTGAAGCTTTCTTT.

The chain uses TRBV29-1 and TRBJ1-5, with D tentatively TRBD1 (5 bases). CDR3 length: 13 amino acids. V was trimmed by 7 bases and J by 8 bases, leaving 18 bases between them. Looked up from germline, CDR1 is SQVTM and CDR2 is ANQGSEA. The CDR3 nucleotides read TGCAGCGCCTGGGGGGGAGGAGGTGAGCCCCAGCATTTT. This gives the protein CSAWGGGGEPQHF.

The chain has TRBV4-1 and TRBJ2-1, with 8 bases fitting TRBD2. This CDR3 has 17 residues. The ends lost 6 bases at V and 4 bases at J; junction bases unmatched: 14. The germline V gene has CDR1 MGHRA and CDR2 YSYEKL. The CDR3 DNA reads as TGCGCCAGCAGTCCAAGAGCGGATAGCGGGACTTACAATGAGCAGTTCTTC. It yields the protein CASSPRADSGTYNEQFF.

This rearrangement joins TRBV18 to TRBJ1-2, with 11 bases lining up with TRBD1. Per germline, CDR1 KGHSH and CDR2 LQKENI. The trim removed 3 bases at V and 8 bases at J, leaving 5 bases unmatched. This CDR3 spans 14 amino acids. The CDR3 here is CASSPDRGRWGYTF. The CDR3 bases are TGTGCCAGCTCACCGGACAGGGGGCGATGGGGCTACACCTTC.

This clone occurred many times. This chain joins TRBV9 and TRBJ1-2, with 10 bases fitting TRBD1. The length of the CDR3 is 16 residues. Germline V gene sequence: CDR1 SGDLS, CDR2 YYNGEE. The ends lost 4 bases at V and 4 bases at J; junction bases unmatched: 10. Here the CDR3 DNA reads TGTGCCAGCAGCCCTACCTCGGGGACAGGGGCCTATGGCTACACCTTC. Amino acid sequence: CASSPTSGTGAYGYTF. Variable domain in full (rest from reference TRBV9 and TRBJ1-2): DSGVTQTPKHLITATGQRVTLRCSPRSGDLSVYWYQQSLDQGLQFLIQYYNGEERAKGNILERFSAQQFPDLHSELNLSSLELGDSALYFCASSPTSGTGAYGYTFGSGTRLTVV.

V is TRBV9 and J is TRBJ2-3; either TRBD1 or TRBD2 may supply D (5 bases each). The CDR3 loop spans 13 amino acids. Germline lookup yields CDR1 SGDLS and CDR2 YYNGEE. V was clipped by 7 bases and J by 0 bases, with 9 bases between them. CDR3 DNA: TGTGCCAGCGGGACGGGAAGCACAGATACGCAGTATTTT. Translation: CASGTGSTDTQYF. Using reference TRBV9 and TRBJ2-3 for the parts outside the CDR3, the full variable domain is DSGVTQTPKHLITATGQRVTLRCSPRSGDLSVYWYQQSLDQGLQFLIQYYNGEERAKGNILERFSAQQFPDLHSELNLSSLELGDSALYFCASGTGSTDTQYFGPGTRLTVL.

The chain has TRBV28 and TRBJ1-1; no clear D. In germline, CDR1 is MDHEN, CDR2 SYDVKM. The CDR3 spans 13 residues. The CDR3 loop reads CAMTVPGNTEAFF. The CDR3 nucleotides are TGTGCTATGACGGTACCAGGGAACACTGAAGCTTTCTTT.

This CDR3 reads CASSRTRLETQYF. The CDR3 DNA is TGCGCCAGCAGCCGGACTAGGTTAGAGACCCAGTACTTC. This chain connects TRBV5-1 to TRBJ2-5; TRBD2 aligns across 7 bases. This CDR3 is 13 amino acids long. V trimming: 4 bases; J trimming: 4 bases; junction bases outside the gene matches: 4. Germline lookup yields CDR1 SGHRS and CDR2 YFSETQ. Full variable domain (outside the CDR3, taken from reference TRBV5-1 and TRBJ2-5): KAGVTQTPRYLIKTRGQQVTLSCSPISGHRSVSWYQQTPGQGLQFLFEYFSETQRNKGNFPGRFSGRQFSNSRSEMNVSTLELGDSALYLCASSRTRLETQYFGPGTRLLVL.

The chain employs TRBV9 and TRBJ2-5; weak D call: TRBD2 (5 bases). Per germline, CDR1 SGDLS and CDR2 YYNGEE. V lost 6 bases, J lost 1 base, and 13 bases lay in between. CDR3 length: 14 amino acids. The CDR3 here is CASNTPGFQETQYF. The CDR3 bases are TGTGCCAGCAACACCCCGGGGTTCCAAGAGACCCAGTACTTC.

Regarding this clone: This sample includes further DNA sequences coding for the same CDR3. The V and J genes are TRBV12-3 or TRBV12-4 and TRBJ1-6; D is unresolved. The CDR3 length is 13 residues. V was shortened by 3 bases and J by 7 bases, with 7 bases between the two germline ends. CDR3 bases: TGTGCCAGCAGTTTTGCCTTAAATTCACCCCTCCACTTT. Amino acid sequence: CASSFALNSPLHF.

The chain combines TRBV27 with TRBJ2-3; 10 bases agree with TRBD2. The CDR3 runs to 17 residues. The J segment lost 2 bases and the V segment lost 5 bases, leaving 10 bases of the junction unmatched. The germline gives CDR1 MNHEY, CDR2 SMNVEV (reference sequence). CDR3 coding DNA: TGTGCCAGCAGTCCACAACTAGCGGGAATAGTCACAGATACGCAGTATTTT. This gives the protein CASSPQLAGIVTDTQYF.

The chain links TRBV19 to TRBJ2-7; D may match TRBD1 or TRBD2 (5 bases each). V dropped 1 base and J dropped 5 bases, with 12 bases sitting between them. The germline V gene encodes CDR1 LNHDA and CDR2 SQIVND (reference sequence). This CDR3 has 14 amino acids. CDR3 nucleotide sequence: TGTGCCAGTAGTATAGGGCCAGGGACCCACGAGCAGTACTTC. Its translation is CASSIGPGTHEQYF.

This clone was seen only once. The chain links TRBV5-1 to TRBJ1-5, with a weak D call TRBD1 (6 bases). Trimming left V 5 bases short and J 9 bases short, with 24 bases between. The CDR3 is 16 amino acids. From germline, CDR1 is SGHRS and CDR2 YFSETQ. The CDR3 spells CASSTGPQDPIRPQHF. For the CDR3, the DNA is TGCGCCAGCAGTACAGGGCCTCAGGATCCAATCCGGCCCCAGCATTTT.

The table lists this clone with a count of one. This rearrangement joins TRBV9 to TRBJ2-1; perhaps TRBD2 as D (5 bases). CDR3 size: 13 residues. V dropped 4 bases and J dropped 8 bases, with 13 bases sitting between them. Germline V gene lookup returns CDR1 SGDLS and CDR2 YYNGEE. CDR3 amino acids: CASSKREGDEQFF. CDR3 bases: TGTGCCAGCAGCAAACGGGAAGGCGATGAGCAGTTCTTC.